This T cell receptor beta chain is from a study of T-cell reconstitution after alpha-beta-depleted transplantation in children. This CDR3 is 12 amino acids long. V was trimmed by 2 bases and J by 5 bases, leaving 4 bases between them. Germline CDR1 KGHSH, CDR2 LQKENI. The sample holds many counts of this clonotype. Preparation of the TCRbeta library was carried out with unique molecular identifiers. MiXCR, applied by TCRdb to the PCR reads, yields one record per CDR3 protein. Of about 400,000 distinct CDR3 sequences in the sample, just over 20% were seen once. Here the sequenced sample was PBMCs from the stem cell graft donor, taken from the stem cell graft. The chain links TRBV18 to TRBJ2-1; D is uncertain. This clonotype originated in a human donor who donated a stem cell graft to a child with acute myeloid leukemia. CDR3 region: CASSPADNEQFF. CDR3 nucleotide sequence: TGTGCCAGCTCACCAGCGGACAATGAGCAGTTCTTC.